This TCR beta chain was documented in a study of yellow fever vaccine responses in identical twins (dated by TCRdb to the late 2010s). For context, the study as a whole: The study precisely tracked vaccine-responding T cell clones in identical twins.

The library was built by means of RT-PCR. The sequencer was an Illumina HiSeq 2500. TCRdb trimmed the raw reads at Q25, called clones with MiXCR and kept productive beta chains. For every CDR3 protein sequence, its rows merge into one entry that carries the most common genes and DNA. The sample table records 1,500 or so distinct CDR3 sequences; roughly nine tenths of these occur just once. Clones ranked in the top ten supply 20% to 25% of the sample. V has 5 bases trimmed and J has 4 bases trimmed; junction bases matching no gene number 7. The CDR3 numbers 16 residues from cysteine through phenylalanine. The DNA shown is the 48-base CDR3, in frame from base 1. With respect to this clonotype: No antigen is known for it. Base quality data are lacking; no much larger clone is found one base away.

On the study overall, not on this receptor specifically: According to the authors, in identical twins the way T cells responded to vaccination appeared partly convergent and partly personalized.

The chain was built from TRBV7-1 and TRBJ2-2, with 10 bases matching TRBD1. TRBV7-1 is filed as an ORF, its function uncertain. The origin of this receptor is a female donor who received the yellow fever vaccine. The sample was T cells from blood (PBMCs), unsorted or a sorted subset (not recorded which), taken before or after yellow fever vaccination (not recorded which). The CDR3 region has the sequence CASSRTGGSGTGELFF. The DNA sequence is given as TGTGCCAGCAGCCGGACAGGGGGTTCGGGCACCGGGGAGCTGTTTTTT.